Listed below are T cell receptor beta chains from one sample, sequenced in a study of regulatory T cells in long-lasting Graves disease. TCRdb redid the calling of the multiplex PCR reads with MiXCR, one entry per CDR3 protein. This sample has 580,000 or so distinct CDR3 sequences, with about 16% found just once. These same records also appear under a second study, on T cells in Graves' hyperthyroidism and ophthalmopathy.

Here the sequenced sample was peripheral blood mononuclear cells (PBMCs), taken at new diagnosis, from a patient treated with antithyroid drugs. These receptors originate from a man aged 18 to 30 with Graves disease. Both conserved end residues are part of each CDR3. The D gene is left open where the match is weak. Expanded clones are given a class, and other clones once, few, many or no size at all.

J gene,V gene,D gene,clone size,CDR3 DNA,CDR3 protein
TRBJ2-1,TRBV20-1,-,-,TGCAGTGCTAGACGGGTCGGTAGCTCCTACAATGAGCAGTTCTTC,CSARRVGSSYNEQFF
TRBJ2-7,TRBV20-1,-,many,TGCAGTGCTAAAATCGGGGTAACAGGAGACTACGAGCAGTACTTC,CSAKIGVTGDYEQYF
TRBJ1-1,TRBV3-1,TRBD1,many,TGTGCCAGCAGCCAACGCGGACAGGGGCAAACTTTCTTT,CASSQRGQGQTFF
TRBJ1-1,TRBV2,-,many,TGTGCCAGCACTGACCCCACAGGTCCCATGAACACTGAAGCTTTCTTT,CASTDPTGPMNTEAFF
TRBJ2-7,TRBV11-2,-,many,TGTGCCAGCAGCTTAGACACGGGGACTCCATACACCTACGAGCAGTACTTC,CASSLDTGTPYTYEQYF
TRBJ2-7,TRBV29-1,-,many,TGCAGCGTTGAATATCGGTGGGAGCAGTACTTC,CSVEYRWEQYF
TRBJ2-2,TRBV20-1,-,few,TGCAGTGCCCCTTGGCCGGGGGAGCTGTTTTTT,CSAPWPGELFF
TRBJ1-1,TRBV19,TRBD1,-,TGTGCCAGTAGTATCCGACAGGGGAAAGGTGACACTGAAGCTTTCTTT,CASSIRQGKGDTEAFF
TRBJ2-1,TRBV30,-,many,TGTGCCTGGAGTGTGGACTATGGGCCTAATGAGCAGTTCTTC,CAWSVDYGPNEQFF
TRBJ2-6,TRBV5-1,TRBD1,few,TGCGCCAGCAGCTATACACCGGGACAGAGCTCTGGGGCCAACGTCCTGACTTTC,CASSYTPGQSSGANVLTF